The rows below give T cell receptor beta chains drawn from one sample of a study of early T cells in non-severe SARS-CoV-2 infection. One entry per CDR3 protein, called by TCRdb with MiXCR from the 5' RACE reads. The repertoire consists of about 17,000 distinct CDR3 sequences, with over 5.5% occurring once and the leading ten covering more than 6.5%. The specimen was whole blood, collected at baseline. The source is an adult who was a healthcare worker with PCR-confirmed SARS-CoV-2 infection or an uninfected control (not recorded which). Each CDR3 is given with its conserved first and last residue. A D gene is named only where the DNA matches it firmly. Size is stated as once, few or many counts, or a class when the clone is expanded.

J: TRBJ1-5
size: medium-sized
D: .
V: TRBV7-2
CDR3: CASSSPFGNQPQHF
DNA: TGTGCCAGCAGCTCCCCCTTTGGCAATCAGCCCCAGCATTTT

J: TRBJ2-2
size: medium-sized
D: .
V: TRBV6-4
CDR3: CASSDGDTGELFF
DNA: TGTGCCAGCAGTGACGGAGACACCGGGGAGCTGTTTTTT

J: TRBJ1-6
size: few
D: .
V: TRBV6-6
CDR3: CASSYGGSDSPLHF
DNA: TGTGCCAGCAGTTACGGAGGGTCCGATTCACCCCTCCACTTT

J: TRBJ2-3
size: many
D: TRBD2
V: TRBV19
CDR3: CASTRGGDTQYF
DNA: TGTGCCAGTACCCGCGGGGGTGATACGCAGTATTTT

J: TRBJ2-5
size: many
D: .
V: TRBV3-1
CDR3: CASSQALGTQYF
DNA: TGTGCCAGCAGCCAGGCCTTGGGGACCCAGTACTTC

J: TRBJ1-1
size: medium-sized
D: .
V: TRBV20-1
CDR3: CSASRDPPSMNTEAFF
DNA: TGCAGTGCTAGCCGGGACCCACCTTCCATGAACACTGAAGCTTTCTTT

J: TRBJ2-3
size: many
D: .
V: TRBV20-1
CDR3: CSAPRGVRTDTQYF
DNA: TGCAGCGCCCCGCGCGGGGTCCGCACAGATACGCAGTATTTT

J: TRBJ2-5
size: few
D: TRBD1
V: TRBV3-1
CDR3: CASSLGTGAGETQYF
DNA: TGTGCCAGCAGCCTCGGGACAGGGGCGGGAGAGACCCAGTACTTC

J: TRBJ1-1
size: many
D: .
V: TRBV19
CDR3: CASSIESTAVTAFF
DNA: TGTGCCAGTAGTATAGAGTCTACGGCCGTTACCGCTTTCTTT

J: TRBJ2-1
size: few
D: TRBD2
V: TRBV7-2
CDR3: CASSWSGGRLREQFF
DNA: TGTGCCAGCAGCTGGAGCGGGGGCCGACTACGGGAGCAGTTCTTC

J: TRBJ1-6
size: many
D: .
V: TRBV29-1
CDR3: CSSDGRGWEPLHF
DNA: TGCAGCTCAGACGGCAGGGGATGGGAACCCCTCCACTTT

J: TRBJ2-5
size: medium-sized
D: .
V: TRBV6-5
CDR3: CASSRGGVSQETQYF
DNA: TGTGCCAGCAGCCGTGGCGGGGTCTCTCAAGAGACCCAGTACTTC

J: TRBJ2-2
size: medium-sized
D: .
V: TRBV19
CDR3: CASSISRNTGELFF
DNA: TGTGCCAGTAGTATAAGTCGCAACACCGGGGAGCTGTTTTTT

J: TRBJ2-1
size: many
D: .
V: TRBV19
CDR3: CASSIMLPDLGQFF
DNA: TGTGCCAGTAGTATTATGCTCCCAGATCTAGGGCAGTTCTTC

J: TRBJ1-4
size: many
D: TRBD1
V: TRBV6-2/TRBV6-3
CDR3: CASSRDRDEKLFF
DNA: TGTGCCAGCAGTCGTGACAGGGATGAAAAACTGTTTTTT

J: TRBJ2-3
size: many
D: .
V: TRBV7-2
CDR3: CASSPRDRSTDTQYF
DNA: TGTGCCAGCAGCCCTCGGGACCGTAGCACAGATACGCAGTATTTT

J: TRBJ2-3
size: many
D: .
V: TRBV9
CDR3: CASSKRRGSTDTQYF
DNA: TGTGCCAGCAGTAAAAGGAGGGGGAGCACAGATACGCAGTATTTT